This is a list of T cell receptor beta chains from one sample in a study of T cell repertoires in cytomegalovirus infection. TCRdb recomputed calls from the reads with MiXCR, one row per CDR3 protein. The sample shows roughly 640,000 distinct CDR3 sequences, around 24% of them seen only once. Sequenced sample: CD8+ T cells from PBMCs. The receptor set was obtained from a human donor in good health (CMV status not recorded). Some clones in this sample may be carry-over from other donors' samples. Both conserved end residues are part of each CDR3. A D gene is named only where the DNA matches it firmly. Expanded clones are given a class, and other clones once, few, many or no size at all.

CDR3nt | CDR3aa | j_gene | abundance | d_gene | v_gene | len
TGTGCCAGCAGCCCTAAGTACGCAGGGGTGAACTATGGCTACACCTTC | CASSPKYAGVNYGYTF | TRBJ1-2 | many | . | TRBV7-8 | 16
TGTGCCAGCAGTCCGGACAAGTATGGCTACACCTTC | CASSPDKYGYTF | TRBJ1-2 | few | . | TRBV6-5 | 12
TGTGCCAGCAGCCGCCAGGACAGGGGGCGCGACTGGGGCTACACCTTC | CASSRQDRGRDWGYTF | TRBJ1-2 | many | TRBD1 | TRBV7-2 | 16
TGTGCCAGCAGCCCTTCGACAGGGGCGGGCTACACCTTC | CASSPSTGAGYTF | TRBJ1-2 | few | TRBD1 | TRBV9 | 13
TGTGCCAGCAGTCTCACAGGGGCTAGTCAGCCCCAGCATTTT | CASSLTGASQPQHF | TRBJ1-5 | . | TRBD1 | TRBV28 | 14
TGCAGCGTTGAGGGCAGGGGCTACGAGCAGTACTTC | CSVEGRGYEQYF | TRBJ2-7 | many | . | TRBV29-1 | 12
TGCAGCGCCGCAGGCTTAGCCAAAAACATTCAGTACTTC | CSAAGLAKNIQYF | TRBJ2-4 | few | . | TRBV29-1 | 13
TGCAGTGCTAGCTTGTGGGAAGGCACAGATACGCAGTATTTT | CSASLWEGTDTQYF | TRBJ2-3 | . | . | TRBV20-1 | 14
TGCAGTGCTAGGGAGAGGGGGAGGACCCGATCAAGGACAGATACGCAGTATTTT | CSARERGRTRSRTDTQYF | TRBJ2-3 | . | . | TRBV20-1 | 18
TGTGCCAGCATCCCCAGGTGGGGGCGAGGTGAAGCTTTCTTT | CASIPRWGRGEAFF | TRBJ1-1 | many | . | TRBV28 | 14
TGTGCCAGCAGTGACCAGGGCAACCATTTCTCTGGGGCCAACGTCCTGACTTTC | CASSDQGNHFSGANVLTF | TRBJ2-6 | . | . | TRBV12-3/TRBV12-4 | 18
TGTGCCAGCAGCTTAGTCGGGGGCTCCATCAATGAGCAGTTCTTC | CASSLVGGSINEQFF | TRBJ2-1 | . | . | TRBV13 | 15
TGCAGTGCTAGAGATAGGCAGGTAGACTATGGCTACACCTTC | CSARDRQVDYGYTF | TRBJ1-2 | . | . | TRBV20-1 | 14
TGTGCCAGCAGCTTAGACGAAGTCGGCTACACCTTC | CASSLDEVGYTF | TRBJ1-2 | . | . | TRBV7-9 | 12
TGTGCCAGCAGGACCGGGACAGGGGGCCCACGCTACACCTTC | CASRTGTGGPRYTF | TRBJ1-2 | few | TRBD1 | TRBV5-4 | 14
TGTGCCGTCCCCGACAGGGGACCCACCGGGGAGCTGTTTTTT | CAVPDRGPTGELFF | TRBJ2-2 | . | TRBD1 | TRBV10-3 | 14
TGTGCCAGAGCGAGGGACAGCTACAATGAGCAGTTCTTC | CARARDSYNEQFF | TRBJ2-1 | . | TRBD1 | TRBV2 | 13
TGTGCCAGCAGCTGGCCGTCGGACAGTGAATACTTC | CASSWPSDSEYF | TRBJ2-7 | . | . | TRBV28 | 12
TGCAGCGTTGCCGAAAATGGCTACACCTTC | CSVAENGYTF | TRBJ1-2 | . | . | TRBV29-1 | 10
TGTGCCAGCAGTTACCCGACAGGGGGCAATGAGCAGTTCTTC | CASSYPTGGNEQFF | TRBJ2-1 | . | TRBD1 | TRBV6-6 | 14
TGTGCCAGCAGCTTACCAAAGACAGGGGCCAGTGGAAACACCATATATTTT | CASSLPKTGASGNTIYF | TRBJ1-3 | many | TRBD1 | TRBV7-8 | 17
TGTGCCAGCAGTCCTGAAGGGTACCAAGAGACCCAGTACTTC | CASSPEGYQETQYF | TRBJ2-5 | . | . | TRBV28 | 14
TGTGCCAGCAGTAGACCGGGGGACATTCAGTACTTC | CASSRPGDIQYF | TRBJ2-4 | . | . | TRBV27 | 12
TGTGCCAGCGGGGGCTGGGGATTCAGGGAGACCCAGTACTTC | CASGGWGFRETQYF | TRBJ2-5 | few | . | TRBV6-5 | 14
TGTGCCAGCAGCGGGACCCTCAATGAGCAGTTCTTC | CASSGTLNEQFF | TRBJ2-1 | . | TRBD2 | TRBV5-3 | 12
TGCGCCAGCAGCTTAATGACGGAACAAGAGACCCAGTACTTC | CASSLMTEQETQYF | TRBJ2-5 | . | . | TRBV5-1 | 14
TGTGCCATCAGTGATAGCGCGCCGAACACTGAAGTTTTCTTT | CAISDSAPNTEVFF | TRBJ1-1 | . | . | TRBV10-3 | 14
TGTGCCAGCAGTCCCACTAGCGGGGGGACGAACACCGGGGAGCTGTTTTTT | CASSPTSGGTNTGELFF | TRBJ2-2 | once | TRBD2 | TRBV27 | 17
TGCAGTGCCGCCCCCCACCGGGACGCGAACACCGGGGAGCTGTTTTTT | CSAAPHRDANTGELFF | TRBJ2-2 | . | . | TRBV20-1 | 16
TGTGCTAGTGGCGACAGGGCGATGTCAGGGGAGCAGTTCTTC | CASGDRAMSGEQFF | TRBJ2-1 | few | TRBD1 | TRBV12-5 | 14